This T cell receptor (beta chain) was sequenced in a study of ipilimumab plus nivolumab after autologous stem cell transplantation. The overall study: The myeloma group: high-risk transplant-naive, or relapse within 3 years after first autologous transplant. Study results and limitations: Per the authors, repertoire, Treg and microbiota data justify further study.

The CDR3 extends over 12 amino acids. Trimming removed 4 bases from V and 0 bases from J, with 7 bases in between. Germline V gene lookup returns CDR1 SQVTM and CDR2 ANQGSEA. Starting 14 to 28 days after autologous transplant, ipilimumab 1 mg/kg was given. Patients received nivolumab 3 mg/kg at weeks 1, 4, 7, 10, then fortnightly to week 26. Only one count was recorded for this clone. Its matching antigen is unknown. Measured with immunoSEQ multiplex PCR; TCRdb has only the in-frame clones, and not every one. The sample holds approximately 12,000 clones; about 70% are singletons and the top ten take roughly 11%.

This TCR was recovered from a male donor with multiple myeloma. This sample comprised PBMCs, obtained in a trial of ipilimumab plus nivolumab as post-transplant consolidation. The V gene is TRBV29-1, the J gene TRBJ2-7; no clear D gene. DNA of the CDR3: TGCAGCGTTGTGGGCAGCTCCTACGAGCAGTACTTC. This sequence encodes CSVVGSSYEQYF.